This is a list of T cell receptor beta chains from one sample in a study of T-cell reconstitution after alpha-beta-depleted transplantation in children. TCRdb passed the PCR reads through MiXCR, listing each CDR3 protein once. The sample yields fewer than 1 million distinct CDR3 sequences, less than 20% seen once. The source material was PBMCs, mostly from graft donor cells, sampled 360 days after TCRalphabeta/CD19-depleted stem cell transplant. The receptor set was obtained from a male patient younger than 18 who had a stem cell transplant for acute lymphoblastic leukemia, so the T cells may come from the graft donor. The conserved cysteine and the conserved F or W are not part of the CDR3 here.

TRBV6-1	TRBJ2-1	ASSDILAVNEQF
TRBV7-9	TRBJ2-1	ASSLPKDRGTYNEQF
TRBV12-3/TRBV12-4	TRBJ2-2	ASRRAVGVNTGELF
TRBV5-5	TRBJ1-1	ASSSQKTVRDWNTEAF
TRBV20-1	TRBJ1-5	SASRTKGGQSNQPQH
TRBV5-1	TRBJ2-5	ASSDYGGQETQY
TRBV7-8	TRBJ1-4	ASSSDRGRDEKLF
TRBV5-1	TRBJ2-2	ASSAGLAGGLVAGELF
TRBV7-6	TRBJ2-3	ASSTPEASHTDTQY
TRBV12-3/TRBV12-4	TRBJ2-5	ASSLWAEETQY
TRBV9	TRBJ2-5	ASTPQGTQETQY
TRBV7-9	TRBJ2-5	ASSFVQPQETQY
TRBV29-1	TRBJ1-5	SVGGRGQPQH
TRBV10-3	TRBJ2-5	AISDSRTSGIQTQY
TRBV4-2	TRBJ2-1	ASSPRGGLAGAYEQF
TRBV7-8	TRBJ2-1	ASSLAQGLAGGNDEQF
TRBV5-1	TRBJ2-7	ASSFQYEQY
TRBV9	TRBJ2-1	ASSASTSGRHSYNEQF
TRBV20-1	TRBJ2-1	SARDLGLSHNEQF
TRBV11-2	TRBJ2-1	ASSSGMGDYRYNEQF
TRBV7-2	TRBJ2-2	ASSLRAALNTGELF
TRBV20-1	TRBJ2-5	SARFDSFQETQY
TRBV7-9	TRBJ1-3	ASSSGRYSGNTIY
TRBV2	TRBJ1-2	ASSDNDGVGAGGYT
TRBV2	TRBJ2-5	ASRSPYQETQY
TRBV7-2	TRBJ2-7	ASSLGVTARAYEQY
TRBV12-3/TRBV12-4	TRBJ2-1	ASSRGTSGRFHEQF
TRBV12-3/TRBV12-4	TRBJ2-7	ASRDGGPGEQY
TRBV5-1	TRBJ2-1	ASSLKGGTGRNEQF
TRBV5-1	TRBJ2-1	ASSLAGLEKDNEQF
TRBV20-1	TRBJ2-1	SANLAGGPHEQF
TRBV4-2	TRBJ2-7	ASSHPRFNEQY